Presented here are 17 T cell receptor beta chains from one specimen sequenced in a study of PD-L1 blockade in urothelial cancer. Some clones are missing from TCRdb's copy, which holds only in-frame ones; the method was immunoSEQ multiplex PCR. The sample shows tens of thousands of clones, about four fifths of them seen only once. Specimen: PBMCs, collected around atezolizumab (anti-PD-L1) treatment. The source of these receptors is a man in his sixties or seventies with urothelial cancer.

The chain joins TRBV6-6 to TRBJ1-2; D uncertain. The V gene's germline CDR1 is MNHNY and CDR2 SVGAGI (reference sequence). Between the trimmed V and J ends, which lost 8 bases and 7 bases, there was a span of 20 bases. The CDR3 loop spans 14 amino acids. The CDR3 DNA is TGTGCCAGCCGTGAGGGTACTGTGATAGGTGGCTACACCTTC. It specifies CASREGTVIGGYTF.

The CDR3 sequence: CASSQVSQGRQYF. The DNA for the CDR3 is TGTGCCAGCAGCCAAGTCTCACAGGGCAGGCAGTATTTT. The chain uses TRBV4-2 and TRBJ2-3; weak D call: TRBD1 (6 bases). Per the germline V gene, CDR1 is LGHNA and CDR2 is YNFKEQ. This CDR3 comprises 13 residues. The germline V and J ends were trimmed by 1 base and 11 bases, with 13 bases remaining between them.

The chain combines TRBV7-8 with TRBJ1-3; 9 bases align to TRBD1. Trimming took 4 bases from V and 7 from J; bases not matched to a gene: 11. From germline, CDR1 is SGHVS and CDR2 FQNEAQ. CDR3 length: 16 residues. DNA of the CDR3: TGTGCCAGCAGCTCCATAACACAGGGGACAGGGAACACCATATATTTT. Its translation is CASSSITQGTGNTIYF. The entire variable domain, with the rest obtained from reference TRBV7-8 and TRBJ1-3, is as follows: GAGVSQSPRYKVAKRGQDVALRCDPISGHVSLFWYQQALGQGPEFLTYFQNEAQLDKSGLPSDRFFAERPEGSVSTLKIQRTQQEDSAVYLCASSSITQGTGNTIYFGEGSWLTVV.

The V gene is TRBV6-1, the J gene TRBJ1-2; 7 nucleotides agree with TRBD1. The CDR3 has 13 amino acids. V dropped 7 bases and J dropped 4; count of bases not matched to a gene: 6. Per the germline V gene, CDR1 is MNHNS and CDR2 is SASEGT. CDR3 bases: TGTGCCAGCACAGCAACAGGGGCCTATGGCTACACCTTC. Amino acid sequence: CASTATGAYGYTF.

DNA of the CDR3: TGTGCCAGCTCACCACCTTCTGTCAGCACCATATATTTT. The encoded protein is CASSPPSVSTIYF. The rearrangement joins TRBV18 to TRBJ1-3, with D unclear. The V and J ends lost 0 bases and 9 bases respectively, with 9 bases between them. The germline gives CDR1 KGHSH, CDR2 LQKENI. This CDR3 spans 13 amino acids.

The V gene is TRBV5-1, the J gene TRBJ2-5; 9 bases match TRBD2. After removal of 2 bases from V and 5 bases from J, the junction contained 4 bases not matched to a gene. From germline, CDR1 is SGHRS and CDR2 YFSETQ. The CDR3 is made up of 14 amino acids. The CDR3 here is CASSLSGRMETQYF. CDR3 nucleotides: TGCGCCAGCAGCTTAAGCGGGAGGATGGAGACCCAGTACTTC.

This clone has more than one count but fewer than ten. J is TRBJ1-4 and V is TRBV7-2; tentatively, D is TRBD1 (6 bases). V was shortened by 6 bases and J by 8 bases, with 19 bases between the two germline ends. The CDR3 consists of 15 residues. Germline V lookup: CDR1 SGHTA, CDR2 FQGNSA. The CDR3 bases are TGTGCCAGCAGTCCCGGGGGGGGCGCTGGGGAAAAACTGTTTTTT. It specifies CASSPGGGAGEKLFF.

This clone has more than one count but fewer than ten. CDR3 in amino acids: CSVLKPTTSGGPYTQYF. CDR3 nucleotide sequence: TGCAGCGTACTAAAACCGACGACTAGCGGGGGGCCGTATACGCAGTATTTT. The chain has TRBV29-1 and TRBJ2-3, with 13 bases identical to TRBD2. Losses at the gene ends were 6 bases for V and 7 bases for J; bases not matched to a gene: 16. The CDR3 runs to 17 residues. In germline, CDR1 is SQVTM, CDR2 ANQGSEA.

V usage is TRBV28 and J usage is TRBJ1-2, with 10 bases aligning to TRBD1. The CDR3 has 13 residues. The V gene's germline CDR1 is MDHEN and CDR2 SYDVKM. V lost 4 bases, J lost 8 bases, and 4 bases stayed unmatched. The CDR3 spells CASSSGTGEGYTF. CDR3 DNA: TGTGCCAGCAGTTCCGGGACAGGGGAAGGCTACACCTTC.

This clone showed up just a few times. The chain combines TRBV5-6 with TRBJ1-1; D gene uncertain. This CDR3 region has 13 residues. Trimming took 4 bases from V and 6 from J, leaving 13 bases between them. Germline V gene sequence: CDR1 SGHDT, CDR2 YYEEEE. CDR3 DNA: TGTGCCAGCAGCCTCGTAAGCTATGCTGAAGCTTTCTTT. This gives the protein CASSLVSYAEAFF.

The J gene is TRBJ2-5, the V gene TRBV4-3; 8 nucleotides match TRBD2. The length of the CDR3 is 16 residues. Germline CDR1 is LGHNA and CDR2 is YSLEER. The junction had 9 bases not matched to a gene; V was cut back by 4 bases and J by 2 bases. CDR3 coding DNA: TGCGCCAGCAGCCCCGGGGTAGCGGGAAGTCAAGAGACCCAGTACTTC. Translating it yields CASSPGVAGSQETQYF.

The rearrangement uses TRBV6-1 and TRBJ1-2; D is unresolved. The V end lost 8 bases, the J end lost 0 bases, and 4 bases lay between the germline ends. CDR1 is MNHNS, CDR2 SASEGT, per germline. The CDR3 totals 11 residues. In DNA, the CDR3 is TGTGCCAGCCGGTCTAACTATGGCTACACCTTC. Amino acids: CASRSNYGYTF.

The J gene is TRBJ1-1, the V gene TRBV29-1, with 10 bases fitting TRBD1. CDR3 length: 13 amino acids. V shed 8 bases, J shed 1 base, and the junction held 4 bases outside the gene matches. CDR1 is SQVTM and CDR2 is ANQGSEA in the germline V gene. The CDR3 nucleotides read TGCAGCACAGGGACAGGGGAGAACACTGAAGCTTTCTTT. This sequence encodes CSTGTGENTEAFF.

The chain uses TRBV7-8 and TRBJ1-6, with D perhaps matching TRBD1 (5 bases). Germline V gene lookup returns CDR1 SGHVS and CDR2 FQNEAQ. V lost 4 bases to trimming and J lost 5 bases, with 12 bases between them. There are 15 residues in the CDR3. CDR3 sequence (DNA): TGTGCCAGCAGCTGGCTGCCGGGGGATAATTCACCCCTCCACTTT. It encodes CASSWLPGDNSPLHF.

CDR3 region: CASSIDRGDYEQYF. In nucleotides, the CDR3 is TGTGCCAGTAGTATCGACAGGGGAGACTACGAGCAGTACTTC. This sequence joins TRBV19 and TRBJ2-7; the match to TRBD1 covers 8 bases. V was clipped by 3 bases and J by 3 bases; unmatched bases: 4. CDR3 length equals 14 residues. The V gene's germline CDR1 is LNHDA and CDR2 SQIVND (reference sequence).

The rearrangement joins TRBV30 to TRBJ1-1, with no clear D. This CDR3 comprises 13 residues. The germline CDR1 and CDR2 sequences are GTSNPN and SVGIG (reference sequence). V was clipped by 3 bases and J by 3 bases, with 11 bases between them. The CDR3 is CAWSRESDTEAFF. CDR3 sequence (DNA): TGTGCCTGGAGCCGGGAAAGTGACACTGAAGCTTTCTTT.

The gene calls are TRBV10-3 and TRBJ2-2, with TRBD1 matching 8 bases. CDR1 ENHRY and CDR2 SYGVKD come from the germline V gene. V lost 5 bases to trimming and J lost 5 bases; unmatched junction nucleotides: 10. The CDR3 has 16 amino acids. CDR3 nucleotide sequence: TGTGCCATCAGTTCCGATCCGAGACAGGGGACCGGGGAGCTGTTTTTT. Its translation: CAISSDPRQGTGELFF.